The next 27 T cell receptor beta chains were all read from a single sample in a study of blood T cell repertoires in COVID-19. Clones were read by immunoSEQ multiplex PCR, and TCRdb kept only the in-frame ones, dropping some. The sample shows 55,000 to 75,000 clones, 88% of them seen only once. Sample: peripheral blood. The source is a human donor in a cohort sampled during active COVID-19.

V usage is TRBV19 and J usage is TRBJ2-7; TRBD2 aligns across 11 bases. Germline CDR1 is LNHDA and CDR2 is SQIVND (reference sequence). Unmatched junction bases numbered 5, after V lost 5 bases and J lost 2 bases. The CDR3 covers 15 residues. CDR3 sequence (DNA): TGTGCCAGTAGTCTCGGGACTAGCGGTACCTACGAGCAGTACTTC. Translation: CASSLGTSGTYEQYF.

A few counts support this clone. The chain carries TRBV4-2 and TRBJ2-2, with 7 bases that match TRBD2. Trimming cost V 0 bases and J 8 bases; bases outside gene matches: 9. This CDR3 comprises 16 residues. Germline CDR1 LGHNA, CDR2 YNFKEQ. The CDR3 bases are TGTGCCAGCAGCCAAGAATCGGCTAGCGGCCTTGGGGAGCTGTTTTTT. Residues: CASSQESASGLGELFF.

The chain links TRBV29-1 to TRBJ1-1; TRBD1 might be the D (5 bases). V was pared by 2 bases and J by 6 bases, with 7 bases between. Germline V CDR1 and CDR2: SQVTM, ANQGSEA. The CDR3 has 11 amino acids. The CDR3 is CSVEPGAEAFF. CDR3 coding DNA: TGCAGCGTTGAACCGGGGGCTGAAGCTTTCTTT.

This sequence joins TRBV9 and TRBJ2-1; 10 bases fit TRBD1. This CDR3 is built from 16 residues. Trimming removed 1 base from V and 7 bases from J; junction bases left unmatched: 8. The V gene's germline CDR1 is SGDLS and CDR2 YYNGEE. The CDR3 reads CASSVTTGTGENEQFF. For the CDR3, the DNA is TGTGCCAGCAGCGTAACTACCGGGACAGGGGAAAATGAGCAGTTCTTC.

V and J are TRBV6-5 and TRBJ1-5, with D unresolved. The ends were cut back, 7 bases at V and 1 base at J, with 8 bases in the middle. The CDR3 covers 13 residues. Germline V lookup: CDR1 MNHEY, CDR2 SVGAGI. The CDR3 spells CASNQVSNQPQHF. CDR3 nucleotides: TGTGCCAGCAATCAGGTCAGCAATCAGCCCCAGCATTTT.

The rearrangement links TRBV12-3 or TRBV12-4 to TRBJ2-1; D unresolved. Trimming cost V 5 bases and J 8 bases, with 4 bases left between them. CDR3 size: 10 residues. CDR3 loop: CASSGDEQFF. CDR3 bases: TGTGCCAGCAGTGGAGATGAGCAGTTCTTC.

J is TRBJ1-1 and V is TRBV4-3; D perhaps matches TRBD1 (5 bases). CDR3 length: 15 residues. The germline gives CDR1 LGHNA, CDR2 YSLEER. The germline V and J ends were trimmed by 0 bases and 7 bases, with 15 bases remaining between them. CDR3 coding DNA: TGCGCCAGCAGCCAAGATCGGACATCCGCGAGTGAAGCTTTCTTT. Amino acids: CASSQDRTSASEAFF.

The V and J genes are TRBV29-1 and TRBJ1-2, with 9 bases matching TRBD1. J was trimmed by 1 base and V by 0 bases; bases with no gene match: 18. CDR3 length: 20 amino acids. CDR1 and CDR2 (germline): SQVTM, ANQGSEA. CDR3 DNA: TGCAGCGTTGAAGATTGGCAAAGGTGGACAGGGACAGGGAGTAACTATGGCTACACCTTC. Translating gives CSVEDWQRWTGTGSNYGYTF.

The chain combines TRBV6-6 with TRBJ2-5; TRBD2 aligns across 7 bases. Looked up from germline, CDR1 is MNHNY and CDR2 is SVGAGI (reference sequence). This CDR3 spans 17 amino acids. The ends lost 5 bases at V and 2 bases at J; junction bases unmatched: 14. Written as DNA, the CDR3 is TGTGCCAGCAGTCGTACCGCCGTAGCGGGTGGACAAGAGACCCAGTACTTC. Amino acids: CASSRTAVAGGQETQYF.

This clone was recorded once. This chain uses TRBV19 with TRBJ1-1; D is uncertain. Germline V gene data show CDR1 as LNHDA and CDR2 as SQIVND (reference sequence). The V end was cut by 5 bases, the J end by 5 bases, with 15 bases between. The CDR3 is 14 amino acids. The CDR3 loop is CASSGMGGNTEAFF. CDR3 in DNA: TGTGCCAGTAGTGGTATGGGAGGGAATACTGAAGCTTTCTTT.

V gene TRBV4-3 combines with J gene TRBJ2-5, with 9 bases matching TRBD1. This CDR3 has 14 amino acids. Germline CDR1 is LGHNA and CDR2 is YSLEER. With V trimmed by 3 bases and J by 5 bases, 4 bases remained unmatched. The CDR3 loop reads CASSQDRGLETQYF. Here the CDR3 DNA reads TGCGCCAGCAGCCAGGACAGGGGTTTGGAGACCCAGTACTTC.

This clone was seen more than once but under ten times. The chain carries TRBV7-9 and TRBJ2-7; no clear D gene. V was shortened by 9 bases and J by 0 bases, with 6 bases between the two germline ends. Germline-derived CDR1 and CDR2 are SEHNR and FQNEAQ (reference sequence). The CDR3 loop spans 11 amino acids. The CDR3 protein is CARPSSYEQYF. The CDR3 DNA is TGTGCCAGACCGAGCTCCTACGAGCAGTACTTC.

The chain joins TRBV7-9 to TRBJ2-1; TRBD2 might be the D (5 bases). The germline CDR1 and CDR2 sequences are SEHNR and FQNEAQ (reference sequence). The CDR3 sequence is 17 residues long. The V and J ends lost 2 bases and 0 bases respectively, with 14 bases between them. In nucleotides, the CDR3 is TGTGCCAGCAGCTTAATCCCCCGGACTTACTCCTACAATGAGCAGTTCTTC. Its translation is CASSLIPRTYSYNEQFF.

The table lists this clone with a count of one. Here the CDR3 reads CASSIGRGASYEQYF. Written as DNA, the CDR3 is TGTGCCAGCTCCATCGGCAGGGGGGCCTCCTACGAGCAGTACTTC. The rearrangement joins TRBV18 to TRBJ2-7, with D perhaps TRBD1 (7 bases). The germline V gene has CDR1 KGHSH and CDR2 LQKENI. Trimming took off 6 bases at V and 0 bases at J, with 15 bases between the two ends. The CDR3 contains 15 residues.

This chain links TRBV4-2 with TRBJ2-3; TRBD2 matches at 11 bases. V trimming: 1 base; J trimming: 0 bases; junction bases outside the gene matches: 12. The germline gives CDR1 LGHNA, CDR2 YNFKEQ. The CDR3 spans 20 residues. Here the CDR3 reads CASSQGSGLAGGRSTDTQYF. The CDR3 nucleotides read TGTGCCAGCAGCCAAGGGAGTGGTCTAGCGGGAGGTAGAAGCACAGATACGCAGTATTTT.

This clone has only a few counts. The chain has TRBV24-1 and TRBJ2-3; 13 bases are a match to TRBD2. This CDR3 is built from 17 residues. Germline V gene lookup returns CDR1 KGHDR and CDR2 SFDVKD. V shed 5 bases, J shed 0 bases, and the junction held 4 bases outside the gene matches. CDR3 in amino acids: CATSAKTSGRSTDTQYF. In nucleotides, the CDR3 is TGTGCCACCAGTGCCAAGACTAGCGGGAGGAGCACAGATACGCAGTATTTT.

This clone was seen only a few times. J is TRBJ2-1 and V is TRBV7-2; 8 bases line up with TRBD2. The V gene end was trimmed by 3 bases and the J gene end by 5 bases; junction bases not matched to a gene: 6. Germline CDR1 reads SGHTA; CDR2 reads FQGNSA. There are 15 residues in the CDR3. CDR3 DNA sequence: TGTGCCAGCAGCTTCAGCGGGGGAAGCAACAATGAGCAGTTCTTC. It is translated as CASSFSGGSNNEQFF.

Here the CDR3 reads CASSLTGTDSPLHF. The CDR3 bases are TGTGCCAGCAGCTTAACAGGGACAGATTCACCCCTCCACTTT. This chain uses TRBV7-6 with TRBJ1-6, with 7 positions matching TRBD1. Germline values: CDR1 SGHVS, CDR2 FNYEAQ. Unmatched junction bases numbered 3, after V lost 2 bases and J lost 8 bases. This CDR3 region has 14 residues. Full variable domain (remainder filled in from reference TRBV7-6 and TRBJ1-6): GAGVSQSPRYKVTKRGQDVALRCDPISGHVSLYWYRQALGQGPEFLTYFNYEAQQDKSGLPNDRFSAERPEGSISTLTIQRTEQRDSAMYRCASSLTGTDSPLHFGNGTRLTVT.

The gene calls are TRBV7-9 and TRBJ2-1; tentatively, D is TRBD1 (6 bases). Deletions cut 3 bases from V and 2 bases from J, with 14 bases between. The CDR3 has 16 residues. Germline V CDR1 and CDR2: SEHNR, FQNEAQ (reference sequence). The CDR3 protein is CASSLLGGQPYNEQFF. Here the CDR3 DNA reads TGTGCCAGCAGCTTGCTAGGGGGTCAGCCCTACAATGAGCAGTTCTTC.

The rearrangement uses TRBV7-3 and TRBJ2-1; perhaps TRBD2 as D (5 bases). CDR1 is SGHTA, CDR2 FQGTGA, per germline. The CDR3 sequence is 13 residues long. Trimming left V 5 bases short and J 7 bases short, with 12 bases between. CDR3 region: CASSPRGLNEQFF. CDR3 in DNA: TGTGCCAGCAGCCCCCGGGGTTTAAATGAGCAGTTCTTC.

This rearrangement joins TRBV5-4 to TRBJ1-2; 8 bases agree with TRBD1. V was pared by 3 bases and J by 5 bases, with 9 bases of the junction left unmatched. The CDR3 sequence is 15 residues long. Germline V gene data show CDR1 as SGHNT and CDR2 as YYREEE (reference sequence). This CDR3 reads CASSSSGQVPYGYTF. For the CDR3, the DNA is TGTGCCAGCAGCTCCTCGGGACAGGTACCATATGGCTACACCTTC.

The V and J genes are TRBV28 and TRBJ1-2; D not resolved. Germline-derived CDR1 and CDR2 are MDHEN and SYDVKM. The CDR3 has 17 amino acids. Trimming took off 2 bases at V and 6 bases at J, with 22 bases between the two ends. This CDR3 reads CASSLSGVGSGLDGYTF. The CDR3 DNA reads TGTGCCAGCAGTTTAAGCGGGGTGGGCTCCGGGCTCGATGGCTACACCTTC.

The rearrangement joins TRBV7-2 to TRBJ2-1; D gene ambiguous. The CDR3 is 16 residues long. Germline lookup yields CDR1 SGHTA and CDR2 FQGNSA. V dropped 5 bases and J dropped 0 bases, with 14 bases sitting between them. The chain's CDR3 is CASSPTILRSYNEQFF. The DNA for the CDR3 is TGTGCCAGCAGCCCTACCATTCTGCGCTCCTACAATGAGCAGTTCTTC.

The V call is TRBV30, the J call TRBJ2-6; weak D call: TRBD1 (6 bases). In germline, CDR1 is GTSNPN, CDR2 SVGIG (reference sequence). There are 15 residues in the CDR3. The ends were cut back, 0 bases at V and 0 bases at J, with 6 bases in the middle. DNA for the CDR3: TGTGCCTGGAGTGTACAGGGCTCTGGGGCCAACGTCCTGACTTTC. Residues: CAWSVQGSGANVLTF.

The chain couples TRBV13 to TRBJ1-6, with TRBD1 identical over 7 bases. The germline CDR1 and CDR2 sequences are PRHDT and FYEKMQ (reference sequence). J lost 6 bases, V lost 2 bases, and 19 bases had no gene match. CDR3 length: 20 residues. In nucleotides, the CDR3 is TGTGCCAGCAGCTTATCCCACAATACCGGGACAGAGAGCGGTAATTCACCCCTCCACTTT. This sequence encodes CASSLSHNTGTESGNSPLHF.

The chain recombines TRBV4-3 with TRBJ2-5; no clear D gene. CDR1 is LGHNA and CDR2 is YSLEER in the germline V gene. The CDR3 is 13 residues long. Between the trimmed V and J ends, which lost 3 bases and 3 bases, there was a span of 8 bases. The CDR3: CASSQITEETQYF. CDR3 DNA: TGCGCCAGCAGCCAGATTACTGAAGAGACCCAGTACTTC.

This clone appeared a few times. The chain is built from TRBV5-1 and TRBJ2-1; 9 bases match TRBD2. Germline lookup yields CDR1 SGHRS and CDR2 YFSETQ. The CDR3 extends over 15 amino acids. The J segment lost 6 bases and the V segment lost 0 bases, leaving 4 bases of the junction unmatched. CDR3 DNA sequence: TGCGCCAGCAGCTTGGGGGTAGCGGGAGCCAATGAGCAGTTCTTC. It codes for CASSLGVAGANEQFF.